This TCR beta chain derives from a study of T cell responses to AZD1222 COVID-19 vaccine. The data were produced by immunoSEQ multiplex PCR, yet TCRdb's version contains in-frame clones alone and is incomplete. The table includes 200,000 to 250,000 clones, 94% detected once. Trimming at V came to 5 bases and at J to 7 bases, leaving 13 bases not matched to a gene. CDR3 length equals 16 residues. Germline CDR1 reads SGHTA; CDR2 reads FQGNSA. General study results and limits: At 160-218 and 743-854, vaccine-associated CD4 TCRs were dominant, and they spanned spike. Spike-specific TCR repertoires showed rising breadth and depth after two AZD1222 doses.

Details on this clone: Antigen: not known.

V is TRBV7-2 and J is TRBJ2-2; 7 bases are shared with TRBD2. The TCR was taken from an adult who received the MenACWY meningococcal vaccine as a control. The sequenced sample was peripheral blood, obtained 28 days after the second dose of the MenACWY control vaccine. CDR3 region: CASSQQSGAGGGELFF. DNA of the CDR3: TGTGCCAGCAGCCAACAGAGCGGGGCCGGCGGCGGGGAGCTGTTTTTT.